This T cell receptor (beta chain) emerged from a study of cytomegalovirus exposure and HLA in healthy donors. The germline V gene has CDR1 SGHNT and CDR2 YYREEE (reference sequence). The CDR3 runs to 15 residues. V lost 5 bases and J 0 bases, leaving 13 bases between the germline ends. Overall study findings and caveats: TCR association rates varied by HLA locus in a later analysis, with DRB1 highest and HLA-C lowest. 87-base-pair reads could not separate some V segments, including TRBV6-2 and TRBV6-3. Segments of the TCR beta V type were, in most cases, productive about 87% or about 30% of the time in an earlier analysis.

This clone was observed a handful of times. Its specificity is unknown. Vbeta (60) and Jbeta (13) primers were used in the PCR. Assay used: immunoSEQ multiplex PCR; TCRdb lists only in-frame clones, some missing. Of tens of thousands of clones in the sample, 68% were seen once. Sequenced sample: PBMCs. The source is a woman aged 30 to 39 in good health and CMV-seronegative. The J gene is TRBJ2-3, the V gene TRBV5-4; D is uncertain. The CDR3 DNA reads as TGTGCCAGCAGTCCGTGGAGCGCCAGCACAGATACGCAGTATTTT. The encoded protein is CASSPWSASTDTQYF.